This T cell receptor beta chain appears in the sequencing data of a study of blood T cells in healthy people across ages. Study-level results: In long-lived donors, naive CD4+ cell counts and diversity exceeded those of aged donors.

This clonotype was counted between two and nine times. Its antigen is still unknown. A second roughly 6 to 12 cycle PCR used barcoded and J-beta primers. Each CDR3 protein gets one entry after TCRdb re-called the 5' RACE reads with MiXCR. The sample has around 500,000 distinct CDR3 sequences; roughly a quarter are singletons. CDR1 and CDR2 from the germline V gene are LGHDT and YNNKEL (reference sequence). The CDR3 has 12 residues. Trimming removed 1 base from V and 10 bases from J; junction bases left unmatched: 2. These sequences were also reported in another study, on T cells of mothers and their children. That publication notes: Within related and unrelated pairs, thymic selection shapes TCR recombination output in a similar way.

The TCR originated in a boy younger than 10 in good health. This chain connects TRBV3-1 to TRBJ1-2, with 8 bases aligning to TRBD1. Sequencing used blood. CDR3 amino acids: CASSQGTGHYTF. The DNA of the CDR3 is TGTGCCAGCAGCCAAGGGACAGGGCACTACACCTTC. The full variable domain, with the rest looked up from reference TRBV3-1 and TRBJ1-2, is DTAVSQTPKYLVTQMGNDKSIKCEQNLGHDTMYWYKQDSKKFLKIMFSYNNKELIINETVPNRFSPKSPDKAHLNLHINSLELGDSAVYFCASSQGTGHYTFGSGTRLTVV.